The rows below give T cell receptor beta chains drawn from one sample of a study of T cell responses to AZD1222 COVID-19 vaccine. Clones were sequenced by immunoSEQ multiplex PCR, and TCRdb holds only the in-frame ones, with some missing. Here the sample spans about 130,000 clones, 88% being singletons. Specimen: peripheral blood, collected 28 days after the second AZD1222 dose. Source of these receptors: an adult who received the AZD1222 COVID-19 vaccine. The CDR3 runs from the conserved cysteine through the conserved F or W. D genes are given only for firm matches. Size tells how often a clone was seen (once, few, many) or the class of an expanded clone, and some rows leave it out.

J,D,length,size,V,CDR3,DNA
TRBJ1-2,NA,15,NA,TRBV5-4,CASTHFERETYGYTF,TGTGCCAGCACCCACTTCGAAAGGGAGACCTATGGCTACACCTTC
TRBJ2-1,TRBD2,16,NA,TRBV19,CASSPSSGSSYNEQFF,TGTGCCAGTAGTCCCTCTAGCGGGAGCTCCTACAATGAGCAGTTCTTC
TRBJ2-7,TRBD1,14,NA,TRBV6-5,CASSPDRVEYEQYF,TGTGCCAGCAGTCCGGACAGGGTAGAGTACGAGCAGTACTTC
TRBJ1-5,NA,12,NA,TRBV28,CASLSGNQPQHF,TGTGCCAGCCTAAGCGGGAATCAGCCCCAGCATTTT
TRBJ2-7,TRBD2,15,once,TRBV30,CAWKVGLVGSYEQYF,TGTGCCTGGAAGGTAGGACTAGTTGGGTCATACGAGCAGTACTTC
TRBJ1-5,NA,18,NA,TRBV19,CASRAKGTGIYSNQPQHF,TGTGCCAGTAGGGCGAAGGGCACAGGGATATATAGCAATCAGCCCCAGCATTTT
TRBJ2-2,NA,13,NA,TRBV2,CASSEVGYGELFF,TGTGCCAGCAGTGAAGTGGGGTACGGGGAGCTGTTTTTT
TRBJ1-2,NA,14,NA,TRBV11-2,CASSLDQGEGGYTF,TGTGCCAGCAGCTTAGATCAAGGGGAAGGTGGCTACACCTTC
TRBJ1-6,NA,13,NA,TRBV7-2,CASSPNPGSPLHF,TGTGCCAGCAGCCCAAACCCCGGATCACCCCTCCACTTT
TRBJ2-7,NA,15,NA,TRBV5-4,CASSPTGTYDYEQYF,TGTGCCAGCAGCCCAACCGGGACATACGATTACGAGCAGTACTTC
TRBJ1-3,TRBD1,14,NA,TRBV29-1,CSGSRDSSGNTIYF,TGCAGCGGCTCCCGGGACAGCTCTGGAAACACCATATATTTT
TRBJ1-1,NA,14,NA,TRBV5-4,CASSLERANAEAFF,TGTGCCAGCAGCTTGGAACGGGCGAACGCTGAAGCTTTCTTT
TRBJ2-3,NA,14,NA,TRBV3-1/TRBV3-2,CASSVSSEGDTQYF,TGTGCCAGCAGCGTATCCTCGGAGGGAGATACGCAGTATTTT
TRBJ1-1,NA,15,NA,TRBV19,CASMADNLMNTEAFF,TGTGCCAGTATGGCAGACAATCTCATGAACACTGAAGCTTTCTTT
TRBJ2-2,TRBD1,13,NA,TRBV7-9,CASSPTGPGELFF,TGTGCCAGCAGCCCGACAGGGCCCGGGGAGCTGTTTTTT
TRBJ2-4,NA,15,NA,TRBV18,CASSDTGKGKNIQYF,TGTGCCAGCTCAGATACAGGGAAGGGGAAAAACATTCAGTACTTC
TRBJ1-2,NA,13,NA,TRBV3-1/TRBV3-2,CASSHVTDYGYTF,TGTGCCAGCAGCCACGTGACGGACTATGGCTACACCTTC
TRBJ2-6,NA,14,NA,TRBV11-2,CASNKGSGANVLTF,TGTGCCAGCAACAAGGGTAGTGGGGCCAACGTCCTGACTTTC
TRBJ1-4,NA,14,NA,TRBV5-1,CASSPEGQNEKLFF,TGCGCCAGCAGCCCTGAAGGTCAGAATGAAAAACTGTTTTTT
TRBJ1-2,NA,14,NA,TRBV11-2,CASSPHREPYGYTF,TGTGCCAGCAGCCCCCACAGGGAACCCTATGGCTACACCTTC
TRBJ2-7,TRBD1,13,NA,TRBV10-2,CASGRDRGYEQYF,TGCGCCAGCGGCCGGGACAGGGGCTACGAGCAGTACTTC
TRBJ1-2,NA,12,few,TRBV5-5,CASSLQGGGYTF,TGTGCCAGCAGCTTGCAGGGAGGCGGCTACACCTTC
TRBJ1-1,NA,12,NA,TRBV6-5,CASLQENTEAFF,TGTGCCAGCTTACAGGAAAACACTGAAGCTTTCTTT
TRBJ1-1,NA,13,NA,TRBV27,CASSSFLGTEAFF,TGTGCCAGCAGTTCGTTTCTGGGCACTGAAGCTTTCTTT
TRBJ1-3,TRBD1,16,few,TRBV2,CASSEIDRGPGNTIYF,TGTGCCAGCAGTGAAATCGACAGGGGCCCTGGAAACACCATATATTTT
TRBJ1-6,TRBD1,15,NA,TRBV6-5,CASSFRTGSNSPLHF,TGTGCCAGCAGTTTCCGGACAGGGAGTAATTCACCCCTCCACTTT
TRBJ1-1,TRBD1,17,NA,TRBV28,CASSFPRQGARGTEAFF,TGTGCCAGCAGTTTCCCCCGACAGGGGGCGCGGGGCACTGAAGCTTTCTTT
TRBJ1-1,NA,14,NA,TRBV3-1/TRBV3-2,CASSPPQGGSEAFF,TGTGCCAGCAGCCCTCCACAGGGTGGATCTGAAGCTTTCTTT
TRBJ1-3,TRBD1,16,few,TRBV11-2,CASSLNRKQGENTIYF,TGTGCCAGCAGCTTGAATCGGAAACAGGGGGAAAACACCATATATTTT
TRBJ1-5,NA,14,NA,TRBV6-1,CASSEGAPNQPQHF,TGTGCCAGCAGTGAGGGGGCTCCGAATCAGCCCCAGCATTTT
TRBJ2-7,TRBD2,15,NA,TRBV10-1,CASAEGGSGAYEQYF,TGCGCCAGCGCTGAAGGCGGGAGTGGAGCCTACGAGCAGTACTTC
TRBJ2-7,NA,15,NA,TRBV11-2,CASSLTSTAGYEQYF,TGTGCCAGCAGCTTAACCTCGACGGCGGGCTACGAGCAGTACTTC
TRBJ2-1,TRBD2,14,NA,TRBV6-4,CASRPASGYNEQFF,TGTGCCAGCCGTCCGGCTAGCGGGTACAATGAGCAGTTCTTC
TRBJ2-1,NA,15,once,TRBV5-1,CASRFAGAGYNEQFF,TGCGCCAGCCGGTTTGCGGGGGCGGGTTACAATGAGCAGTTCTTC
TRBJ1-2,NA,11,NA,TRBV11-2,CASSLGTGYTF,TGTGCCAGCAGCTTAGGTACCGGCTACACCTTC
TRBJ1-5,NA,16,once,TRBV2,CASSDPAGPFDQPQHF,TGTGCCAGCAGTGACCCGGCAGGTCCCTTTGATCAGCCCCAGCATTTT
TRBJ1-2,NA,13,NA,TRBV28,CASSQGNNYGYTF,TGTGCCAGCAGCCAGGGAAATAACTATGGCTACACCTTC
TRBJ2-1,NA,14,NA,TRBV5-5,CASSSRDFYNEQFF,TGTGCCAGCAGCTCAAGGGACTTTTACAATGAGCAGTTCTTC
TRBJ1-6,TRBD1,15,NA,TRBV19,CASTTKGARNSPLHF,TGTGCCAGTACCACAAAGGGGGCGCGGAATTCACCCCTCCACTTT
TRBJ2-5,TRBD2,14,NA,TRBV24-1,CATSDSGRVETQYF,TGTGCCACCAGTGATTCTGGGAGGGTAGAGACCCAGTACTTC
TRBJ2-1,TRBD2,18,NA,TRBV7-6,CASSRRLAGDGGYNEQFF,TGTGCCAGCAGCAGGCGACTAGCGGGAGATGGTGGCTACAATGAGCAGTTCTTC
TRBJ2-2,NA,14,NA,TRBV18,CASSPGSQPGELFF,TGTGCCAGCTCACCGGGGTCCCAGCCGGGGGAGCTGTTTTTT
TRBJ1-1,NA,13,NA,TRBV7-9,CASSLARTREAFF,TGTGCCAGCAGCTTAGCTAGGACACGTGAAGCTTTCTTT
TRBJ1-5,NA,14,NA,TRBV19,CATTEINSNQPQHF,TGTGCCACTACCGAAATTAATAGCAATCAGCCCCAGCATTTT
TRBJ1-4,NA,13,NA,TRBV6-5,CASSRGLGEKLFF,TGTGCCAGCAGTCGGGGGCTAGGAGAAAAACTGTTTTTT
TRBJ2-5,TRBD2,16,NA,TRBV4-2,CASSQSSGGASETQYF,TGTGCCAGCAGCCAGTCTAGCGGGGGGGCGTCAGAGACCCAGTACTTC
TRBJ2-2,NA,12,NA,TRBV9,CASSVSAGELFF,TGTGCCAGCAGCGTATCCGCCGGGGAGCTGTTTTTT
TRBJ1-1,NA,15,NA,TRBV10-3,CAISDPGRMNTEAFF,TGTGCCATCAGTGACCCGGGACGGATGAACACTGAAGCTTTCTTT
TRBJ1-2,TRBD1,16,NA,TRBV19,CASSIIAQGDYYGYTF,TGTGCCAGTAGTATTATTGCCCAGGGGGATTACTATGGCTACACCTTC
TRBJ2-7,TRBD2,17,NA,TRBV5-1,CASSLGLAGASSNEQYF,TGCGCCAGCAGCTTGGGACTAGCGGGGGCCTCGAGCAACGAGCAGTACTTC
TRBJ1-1,NA,14,NA,TRBV9,CASSIGAGNTEAFF,TGTGCCAGCAGCATAGGGGCGGGGAACACTGAAGCTTTCTTT
TRBJ2-2,NA,15,NA,TRBV30,CAWKREGMGTGELFF,TGTGCCTGGAAAAGAGAGGGGATGGGCACCGGGGAGCTGTTTTTT
TRBJ2-2,NA,13,NA,TRBV30,CAEGHSNTGELFF,TGTGCCGAAGGGCACAGCAACACCGGGGAGCTGTTTTTT
TRBJ1-2,NA,12,NA,TRBV3-1/TRBV3-2,CASSQDSDDYTF,TGTGCCAGCAGCCAAGATTCGGACGACTACACCTTC
TRBJ2-7,NA,14,NA,TRBV2,CASSDYTKSYEQYF,TGTGCCAGCAGTGATTATACCAAAAGCTACGAGCAGTACTTC
TRBJ2-7,NA,14,NA,TRBV5-1,CASSLGQDLYEQYF,TGCGCCAGCAGCTTGGGACAGGATCTCTACGAGCAGTACTTC
TRBJ1-1,NA,15,NA,TRBV5-4,CASSLGGGGVREAFF,TGTGCCAGCAGCTTGGGGGGAGGAGGGGTGAGGGAAGCTTTCTTT
TRBJ2-3,NA,12,NA,TRBV2,CASSGGADTQYF,TGTGCCAGCAGTGGAGGGGCAGATACGCAGTATTTT
TRBJ1-3,TRBD1,17,few,TRBV19,CASSVLSGTVSGNTIYF,TGTGCCAGTAGTGTACTTTCCGGGACAGTCTCTGGAAACACCATATATTTT
TRBJ2-1,NA,17,NA,TRBV5-6,CASWGNGPQGSYNEQFF,TGTGCCAGCTGGGGGAATGGCCCGCAAGGCTCCTACAATGAGCAGTTCTTC